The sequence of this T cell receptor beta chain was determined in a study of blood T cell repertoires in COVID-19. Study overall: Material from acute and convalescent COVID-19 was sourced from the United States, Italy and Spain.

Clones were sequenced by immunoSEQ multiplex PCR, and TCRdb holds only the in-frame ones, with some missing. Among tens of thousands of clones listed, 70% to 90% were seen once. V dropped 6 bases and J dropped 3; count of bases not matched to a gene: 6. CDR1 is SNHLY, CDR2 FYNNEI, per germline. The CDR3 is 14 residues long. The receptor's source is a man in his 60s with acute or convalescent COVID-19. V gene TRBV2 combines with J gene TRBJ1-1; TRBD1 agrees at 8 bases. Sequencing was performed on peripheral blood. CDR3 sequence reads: CASRSDRAYTEAFF. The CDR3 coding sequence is TGTGCCAGCAGGTCGGACAGGGCTTACACTGAAGCTTTCTTT. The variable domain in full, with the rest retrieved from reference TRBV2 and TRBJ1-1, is EPEVTQTPSHQVTQMGQEVILRCVPISNHLYFYWYRQILGQKVEFLVSFYNNEISEKSEIFDDQFSVERPDGSNFTLKIRSTKLEDSAMYFCASRSDRAYTEAFFGQGTRLTVV.